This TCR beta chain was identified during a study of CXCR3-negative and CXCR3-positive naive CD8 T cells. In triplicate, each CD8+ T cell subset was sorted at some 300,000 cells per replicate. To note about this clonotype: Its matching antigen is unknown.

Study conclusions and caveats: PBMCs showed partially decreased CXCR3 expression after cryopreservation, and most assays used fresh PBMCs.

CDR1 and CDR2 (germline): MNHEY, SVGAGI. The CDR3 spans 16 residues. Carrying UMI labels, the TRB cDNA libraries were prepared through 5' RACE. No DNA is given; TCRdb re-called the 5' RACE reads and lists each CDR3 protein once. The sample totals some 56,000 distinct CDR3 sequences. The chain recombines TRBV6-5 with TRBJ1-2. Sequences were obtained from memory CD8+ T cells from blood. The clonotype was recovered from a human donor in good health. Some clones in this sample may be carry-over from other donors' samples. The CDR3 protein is CASSYSSPFGTEGYTF.